Included here is one TCR beta chain sequence, with context. The data originate from a study of blood T cell repertoires in COVID-19. Overall study context: The United States, Italy and Spain provided the acute and convalescent COVID-19 samples. In each case, the material was cDNA or gDNA derived from T cells, B-cell-depleted T cells, or PBMCs.

As processed by the authors: The assay estimated nucleated cells by amplifying reference gene primers. Data came from immunoSEQ multiplex PCR; TCRdb stores just in-frame clones and leaves some out. V, J and clone size derive from that table, while D and trimming were established from the DNA sequence. This sample yields over 60,000 clones, of which about four fifths are seen a single time; 9% to 10% belongs to the top ten. V lost 3 bases to trimming and J lost 3 bases; unmatched junction nucleotides: 10. CDR1 MNHEY and CDR2 SMNVEV come from the germline V gene (reference sequence). The CDR3 is 18 residues long.

This TCR was recovered from a human donor in a cohort sampled during active COVID-19. V gene TRBV27 combines with J gene TRBJ2-7, with 14 bases that match TRBD2. The sequencing input was peripheral blood. The CDR3 nucleotides are TGTGCCAGCAGTTTGCGTCCCGGACTAGCGGGAGGAAACTACGAGCAGTACTTC. Encoded protein: CASSLRPGLAGGNYEQYF.